This T cell receptor (beta chain) was profiled in a study of shared clonotypes between healthy human individuals. Method: immunoSEQ multiplex PCR; TCRdb's copy keeps in-frame clones and lacks some. The sample has about 2.4 million clones, approximately 93% seen once. Germline values: CDR1 SGHRS, CDR2 YFSETQ. The CDR3 loop spans 15 amino acids. Germline trimming cut 4 bases from V and 6 bases from J; bases unmatched to any gene: 10. Splitting the CD4+ cells yielded a CD45RA+ naive subset and a CD45RA-negative memory subset. The V gene is TRBV5-1, the J gene TRBJ1-5; 7 nucleotides align to TRBD1. The TCR was taken from a man aged 18-30 years in good health. Some clones in this sample may be carry-over from other donors' samples. The sequenced material came from naive CD4+ T cells from PBMCs. As to subset: CD45RA+ positively selected. The CDR3 DNA reads as TGCGCCAGCAGCCCTACAGGGGCTCAGGGTCAGCCCCAGCATTTT. Protein sequence: CASSPTGAQGQPQHF.